The 21 T cell receptor beta chains below were found in one sample sequenced in a study of identical twins. TCRdb fed the 5' RACE reads into MiXCR, producing one record per CDR3 protein. The table includes roughly 500,000 distinct CDR3 sequences, 20% to 25% detected once. The data also belong to a second study, concerning T cells expressing NK-cell markers.

Sequencing was done on a sample of CD4+ T cells sorted from blood. Receptor source: a woman under 30 in good health.

A few counts support this clonotype. The chain is built from TRBV20-1 and TRBJ2-3; 7 bases line up with TRBD2. Trimming removed 7 bases from V and 2 bases from J; junction bases left unmatched: 9. Germline-derived CDR1 and CDR2 are DFQATT and SNEGSKA (reference sequence). The CDR3 is made up of 14 amino acids. The CDR3 DNA follows: TGCAGTGTCATGGGGGGGGGGACCACAGATACGCAGTATTTT. Protein: CSVMGGGTTDTQYF.

The rearrangement uses TRBV7-2 and TRBJ2-2; D is uncertain. This CDR3 has 14 amino acids. In germline, CDR1 is SGHTA, CDR2 FQGNSA. V was trimmed by 3 bases and J by 5 bases, leaving 10 bases between them. CDR3 amino acids: CASSFKVVTGELFF. The CDR3 DNA is TGTGCCAGCAGCTTTAAGGTTGTAACCGGGGAGCTGTTTTTT.

This clonotype was seen a few times. V is TRBV9 and J is TRBJ2-1; D gene uncertain. The CDR3 totals 14 residues. Trimming cost V 5 bases and J 4 bases, with 13 bases left between them. Germline V lookup: CDR1 SGDLS, CDR2 YYNGEE. The CDR3 protein is CASSRTPSYNEQFF. CDR3 DNA sequence: TGTGCCAGCAGTCGGACCCCGTCGTACAATGAGCAGTTCTTC.

The chain combines TRBV10-3 with TRBJ2-1; TRBD2 aligns across 8 bases. Losses at the gene ends were 1 base for V and 3 bases for J; bases not matched to a gene: 2. The CDR3 is made up of 15 amino acids. CDR1 is ENHRY, CDR2 SYGVKD, per germline. The CDR3 DNA follows: TGTGCCATCAGTGAGTTGGGACTAGTCTACAATGAGCAGTTCTTC. Translated: CAISELGLVYNEQFF.

This clonotype was seen a few times. V and J are TRBV20-1 and TRBJ2-2; D might be TRBD2 (6 bases). Trimming cost V 0 bases and J 7 bases, with 18 bases left between them. This CDR3 spans 16 amino acids. Germline values: CDR1 DFQATT, CDR2 SNEGSKA (reference sequence). CDR3 sequence reads: CSARDVAGTRGGELFF. The CDR3 DNA follows: TGCAGTGCTAGAGATGTGGCGGGGACGCGAGGCGGGGAGCTGTTTTTT.

The V and J genes are TRBV5-1 and TRBJ1-5; no clear D gene. Trimming stripped 5 bases from V and 4 bases from J, with 10 bases between. Germline-derived CDR1 and CDR2 are SGHRS and YFSETQ. This CDR3 has 13 amino acids. CDR3 residues: CASSEGPNQPQHF. The CDR3 DNA is TGCGCCAGCAGTGAGGGTCCTAATCAGCCCCAGCATTTT.

In this sample, this clonotype turned up many times. V and J are TRBV10-3 and TRBJ1-1; D unresolved. This CDR3 spans 15 amino acids. CDR1 is ENHRY, CDR2 SYGVKD, per germline. The V and J ends lost 0 bases and 0 bases respectively, with 8 bases between them. The CDR3 DNA reads as TGTGCCATCAGTGAGTCGGCCAGCATGAACACTGAAGCTTTCTTT. It codes for CAISESASMNTEAFF.

The chain uses TRBV5-1 and TRBJ2-1, with D possibly being TRBD1 (7 bases). Between the trimmed V and J ends, which lost 7 bases and 7 bases, there was a span of 18 bases. This CDR3 is built from 14 residues. In germline, CDR1 is SGHRS, CDR2 YFSETQ. The CDR3 here is CASGGDSNWNEQFF. The CDR3 DNA sequence: TGCGCCAGCGGAGGGGACAGTAACTGGAATGAGCAGTTCTTC.

The chain employs TRBV4-2 and TRBJ2-5; D is possibly TRBD1 (6 bases). V lost 6 bases and J lost 2, with 19 bases in between. The CDR3 sequence is 16 residues long. Germline V CDR1 and CDR2: LGHNA, YNFKEQ. The CDR3 coding sequence is TGTGCCAGCAGTCTACAGGGATCAAGCCGTCAAGAGACCCAGTACTTC. Amino acids: CASSLQGSSRQETQYF.

This clonotype was counted between two and nine times. This rearrangement joins TRBV11-3 to TRBJ2-7; tentatively, D is TRBD1 (7 bases). The V end was cut by 5 bases, the J end by 2 bases, with 16 bases between. This CDR3 region has 15 residues. CDR1 and CDR2 (germline): SGHNT, YENEEA. CDR3 sequence (DNA): TGTGCCAGCAGCAACAACGCCAGGGGGGCCTACGAGCAGTACTTC. This codes for CASSNNARGAYEQYF.

The chain joins TRBV11-1 to TRBJ2-7; no definite D call. V shed 7 bases and J shed 2 bases, with 15 bases lying between them. The CDR3 spans 14 residues. Per the germline V gene, CDR1 is SGHAT and CDR2 is FQDESV (reference sequence). Here the CDR3 reads CASTSYTATYEQYF. DNA of the CDR3: TGTGCCAGCACCTCTTATACAGCTACCTACGAGCAGTACTTC.

The V call is TRBV9, the J call TRBJ2-3, with D perhaps being TRBD1 or TRBD2 (5 bases each). The CDR3 is made up of 13 amino acids. Germline loops: CDR1 SGDLS, CDR2 YYNGEE. V lost 0 bases, J lost 8 bases, and 10 bases lay in between. CDR3 loop: CASSVGRDVTQYF. The CDR3 nucleotides read TGTGCCAGCAGCGTAGGACGGGACGTTACGCAGTATTTT.

This clonotype turned up a few times. The rearrangement uses TRBV6-1 and TRBJ1-2; 7 bases are a match to TRBD1. Germline V gives CDR1 MNHNS, CDR2 SASEGT. Unmatched junction bases numbered 7, after V lost 6 bases and J lost 0 bases. CDR3 length equals 15 residues. Written as DNA, the CDR3 is TGTGCCAGCAGACCCGACAGGGTCGCTAACTATGGCTACACCTTC. This gives the protein CASRPDRVANYGYTF.

This clonotype was counted only a few times. The gene calls are TRBV10-3 and TRBJ1-1; 9 bases are shared with TRBD1. With 9 bases clipped from V and 6 bases from J, the junction kept 5 bases outside the gene matches. Germline V gene data show CDR1 as ENHRY and CDR2 as SYGVKD. The CDR3 totals 12 residues. The CDR3 bases are TGTGCCATAGGGGACAGGGACCCTGAAGCTTTCTTT. It encodes CAIGDRDPEAFF.

This chain joins TRBV7-8 and TRBJ2-2; no clear D gene. Trimming pared 5 bases from V and 6 bases from J, leaving 10 bases between. The germline CDR1 and CDR2 sequences are SGHVS and FQNEAQ. This CDR3 contains 13 residues. Here the CDR3 DNA reads TGTGCCAGCAGCCAGACGACCGCCGGGGAGCTGTTTTTT. Amino acids: CASSQTTAGELFF. The variable domain in full, completed from reference TRBV7-8 and TRBJ2-2, reads GAGVSQSPRYKVAKRGQDVALRCDPISGHVSLFWYQQALGQGPEFLTYFQNEAQLDKSGLPSDRFFAERPEGSVSTLKIQRTQQEDSAVYLCASSQTTAGELFFGEGSRLTVL.

The chain joins TRBV9 to TRBJ2-1; 7 bases are a match to TRBD2. The trim removed 5 bases at V and 6 bases at J, leaving 5 bases unmatched. CDR1 and CDR2 (germline): SGDLS, YYNGEE. The CDR3 extends over 13 amino acids. CDR3 sequence reads: CASRTSLSNEQFF. As DNA, the CDR3 is TGTGCCAGCAGGACTAGCTTATCCAATGAGCAGTTCTTC. Full variable domain (outside the CDR3, taken from reference TRBV9 and TRBJ2-1): DSGVTQTPKHLITATGQRVTLRCSPRSGDLSVYWYQQSLDQGLQFLIQYYNGEERAKGNILERFSAQQFPDLHSELNLSSLELGDSALYFCASRTSLSNEQFFGPGTRLTVL.

This sequence joins TRBV10-3 and TRBJ2-7, with 13 bases fitting TRBD2. The trim removed 3 bases at V and 5 bases at J, leaving 10 bases unmatched. The CDR3 totals 17 residues. Germline CDR1 is ENHRY and CDR2 is SYGVKD. CDR3 in amino acids: CAISDYGLAGVIDEQYF. CDR3 sequence (DNA): TGTGCCATCAGTGACTATGGACTAGCGGGGGTGATCGACGAGCAGTACTTC.

This clonotype was seen ten or more times. The chain uses TRBV12-3 or TRBV12-4 and TRBJ1-5, with D perhaps matching TRBD1 (6 bases). The CDR3 has 12 amino acids. Between the trimmed V and J ends, which lost 5 bases and 6 bases, there was a span of 8 bases. The CDR3 DNA reads TGTGCCAGCAGTCGGACAGCTCAGCCCCAGCATTTT. Its translation is CASSRTAQPQHF.

In regard to this clonotype: The junction and the germline gene differ at one end; a read error may be behind it. The chain recombines TRBV11-2 with TRBJ2-1; TRBD2 aligns across 10 bases. This CDR3 region has 17 residues. The germline V gene encodes CDR1 SGHAT and CDR2 FQNNGV. CDR3 sequence reads: CASSLDKGLAKGNEQFF. CDR3 DNA sequence: TGTGCCAGCAGCCTAGATAAGGGACTAGCGAAAGGGAATGAGCAGTTCTTC.

This clonotype has just a few counts. The chain links TRBV20-1 to TRBJ1-1; D unresolved. The CDR3 consists of 12 residues. Trimming pared 5 bases from V and 5 bases from J, leaving 12 bases between. Per the germline V gene, CDR1 is DFQATT and CDR2 is SNEGSKA (reference sequence). CDR3 nucleotide sequence: TGCAGTGCTTGGTATCGGCCTACTGAAGCTTTCTTT. Translation gives CSAWYRPTEAFF.

This clonotype was seen repeatedly, ten times or more. The chain links TRBV20-1 to TRBJ2-3; D uncertain. Trimming removed 3 bases at V and 3 bases at J, with 16 bases between. Germline V gene data show CDR1 as DFQATT and CDR2 as SNEGSKA (reference sequence). This CDR3 contains 15 residues. The CDR3 is CSARSADKGTDTQYF. DNA of the CDR3: TGCAGTGCTAGGTCAGCCGACAAGGGTACAGATACGCAGTATTTT.